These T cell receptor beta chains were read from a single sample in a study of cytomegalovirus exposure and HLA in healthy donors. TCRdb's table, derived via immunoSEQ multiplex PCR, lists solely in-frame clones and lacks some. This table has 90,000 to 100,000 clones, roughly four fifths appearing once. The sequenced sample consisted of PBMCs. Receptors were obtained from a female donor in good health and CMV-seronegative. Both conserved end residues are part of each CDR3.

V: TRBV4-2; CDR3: CASSPTFSYEQYF
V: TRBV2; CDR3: CASMRDRAFETQYF
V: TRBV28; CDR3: CASSLVRVFNTGELFF
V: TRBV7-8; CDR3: CASSLEIGSLYEQYF
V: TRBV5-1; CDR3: CASKRNTGELFF
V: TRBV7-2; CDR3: CASRHTAGGPNNEQFF
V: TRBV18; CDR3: CASSPATGQEYEQYF
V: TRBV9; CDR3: CASGPSPHWEDTQYF
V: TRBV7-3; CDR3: CASSLGTANTGELFF
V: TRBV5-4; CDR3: CASSTIRQGSGYTF
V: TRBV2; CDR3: CASGAGLENTGELFF
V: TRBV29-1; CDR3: CSVEGQSYEQYF
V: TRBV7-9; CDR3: CASDLLRDRGRSNYGYTF
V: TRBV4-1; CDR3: CASSQDSRDTGANVLTF
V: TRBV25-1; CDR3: CASSDSGTGAGYTF
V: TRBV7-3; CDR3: CASSLNGRAALGTGELFF
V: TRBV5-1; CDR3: CASSLEGRGRGTEAFF
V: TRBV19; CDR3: CASSAIPGQGASEAFF
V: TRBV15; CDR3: CATSIHRGPHEQYF
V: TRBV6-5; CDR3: CASSRTGANTEAFF
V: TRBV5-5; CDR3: CASSLVLRNTEAFF
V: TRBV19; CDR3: CASSIRQMNTEAFF
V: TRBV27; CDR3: CASSPRGSEKLFF
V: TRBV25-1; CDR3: CASSSFRGLMADTQYF
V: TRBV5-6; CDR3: CASSLAGALDQPQHF
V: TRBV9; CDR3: CASSVDRTSGRTNEQFF
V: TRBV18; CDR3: CASSPQRAGEKLFF
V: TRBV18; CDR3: CASSPMTGTGGGIGTEAFF
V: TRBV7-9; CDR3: CASSLGSLGGADGYTF
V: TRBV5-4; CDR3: CASSGDSSWAETQYF
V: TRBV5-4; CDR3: CASSPGQRGEETQYF
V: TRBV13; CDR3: CASSLRYGGKDTEAFF
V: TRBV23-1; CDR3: CASTGQGHTYEQYF
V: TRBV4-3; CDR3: CASSQATGGEKLFF
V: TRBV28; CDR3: CASSFLASQETQYF
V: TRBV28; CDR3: CASIPTGGSPLHF
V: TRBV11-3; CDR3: CASSPRLATGELFF
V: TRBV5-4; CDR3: CASSLEAGQETQYF
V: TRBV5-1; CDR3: CASSSGDNSPLHF
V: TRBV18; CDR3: CASSPVRDTGELFF
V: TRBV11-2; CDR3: CASSLRRGGWTDTQYF
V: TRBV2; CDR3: CASIRTGNTGELFF
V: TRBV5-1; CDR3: CASSWGLAYNEQFF
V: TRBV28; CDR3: CASSFLGTAISYEQYF
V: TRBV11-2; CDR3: CASSLPGTGSQYF